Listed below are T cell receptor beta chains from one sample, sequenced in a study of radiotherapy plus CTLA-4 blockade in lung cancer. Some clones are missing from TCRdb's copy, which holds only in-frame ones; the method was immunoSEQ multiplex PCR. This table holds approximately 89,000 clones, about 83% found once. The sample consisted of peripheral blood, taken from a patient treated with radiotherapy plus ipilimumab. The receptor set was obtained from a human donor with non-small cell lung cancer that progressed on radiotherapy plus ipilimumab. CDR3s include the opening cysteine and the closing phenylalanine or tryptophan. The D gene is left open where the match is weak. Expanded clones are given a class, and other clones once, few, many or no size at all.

DNA: TGTGCCAGCAGCCCCCTCTTGACCGAGGGCACAGATACGCAGTATTTT
CDR3: CASSPLLTEGTDTQYF
D: NA
J: TRBJ2-3
size: NA
V: TRBV7-6

DNA: TGTGCCACCAGCAGAGATAGGGGCGGGGGCCTCTATGGCTACACCTTC
CDR3: CATSRDRGGGLYGYTF
D: NA
J: TRBJ1-2
size: NA
V: TRBV15

DNA: TGTGCCAGCAGCCCCCGTCCCTATGAGCAGTACTTC
CDR3: CASSPRPYEQYF
D: NA
J: TRBJ2-7
size: NA
V: TRBV11-3

DNA: TGCAGCGGGGGTACCTCCTACGAGCAGTACTTC
CDR3: CSGGTSYEQYF
D: NA
J: TRBJ2-7
size: NA
V: TRBV29-1

DNA: TGTGCCAGTAGTATTGGAGGCGGGAGAGCGGGGGAGCTGTTTTTT
CDR3: CASSIGGGRAGELFF
D: TRBD2
J: TRBJ2-2
size: few
V: TRBV19

DNA: TGTGCCAGCAGCTTAGACAGCGGGATAGCCGGGGAGCTGTTTTTT
CDR3: CASSLDSGIAGELFF
D: TRBD2
J: TRBJ2-2
size: NA
V: TRBV7-2

DNA: TGTGCCAGCAGTACCTATGGCTACACCTTC
CDR3: CASSTYGYTF
D: NA
J: TRBJ1-2
size: NA
V: TRBV6-1

DNA: TGTGCCAGTAGGCCAGGGGGCATCGGGGAGCTGTTTTTT
CDR3: CASRPGGIGELFF
D: TRBD1
J: TRBJ2-2
size: NA
V: TRBV19

DNA: TGCGCCAGCAGCCTCGGCTCGGGGCGCAATGAGCAGTTCTTC
CDR3: CASSLGSGRNEQFF
D: NA
J: TRBJ2-1
size: NA
V: TRBV4-1

DNA: TGTGCCAGCAGCCTTGGGACCTCCTACGAGCAGTACTTC
CDR3: CASSLGTSYEQYF
D: NA
J: TRBJ2-7
size: NA
V: TRBV11-2

DNA: TGTGCCAGCACTGATTCCATTTGTTTCTACAATGAGCAGTTCTTC
CDR3: CASTDSICFYNEQFF
D: NA
J: TRBJ2-1
size: NA
V: TRBV12-1

DNA: TGTGCCAGCAGCCAAGGGGGACAGTCCTTCTACGAGCAGTACTTC
CDR3: CASSQGGQSFYEQYF
D: TRBD1
J: TRBJ2-7
size: NA
V: TRBV14

DNA: TGTGCCAGTAGTACTGGAGTTAACTATGGCTACACCTTC
CDR3: CASSTGVNYGYTF
D: NA
J: TRBJ1-2
size: NA
V: TRBV19

DNA: TGCGCCAGCAGCCGTGGGCAGGGTGGACAGCCCCAGCATTTT
CDR3: CASSRGQGGQPQHF
D: NA
J: TRBJ1-5
size: NA
V: TRBV4-1

DNA: TGTGCCAGCAGCTTATGGTTGGCTAGCGGAGCAACAGATACGCAGTATTTT
CDR3: CASSLWLASGATDTQYF
D: TRBD2
J: TRBJ2-3
size: NA
V: TRBV7-8

DNA: TGTGCCAGCAGCCCCGGACAATTTGCTAGCTACACCTTC
CDR3: CASSPGQFASYTF
D: NA
J: TRBJ1-2
size: NA
V: TRBV9

DNA: TGCGCCAGCAGACTCATGGAGGGTGACACTGAAGCTTTCTTT
CDR3: CASRLMEGDTEAFF
D: NA
J: TRBJ1-1
size: NA
V: TRBV4-1

DNA: TGTGCCAGCAGCTTAGCGACTAGCGGGACTTACGAGCAGTACTTC
CDR3: CASSLATSGTYEQYF
D: TRBD2
J: TRBJ2-7
size: NA
V: TRBV7-2

DNA: TGCGCCAGCAGCCCCGAGGGGGACACGCTGGGGCAGTTCTTC
CDR3: CASSPEGDTLGQFF
D: NA
J: TRBJ2-1
size: once
V: TRBV5-1

DNA: TGTGCCCTCCAGAGGGACTCCTACGAGCAGTACTTC
CDR3: CALQRDSYEQYF
D: NA
J: TRBJ2-7
size: NA
V: TRBV6-1

DNA: TGTGCCAGCAGTTTCTCCCCAGACCACGGGCTTTATGGCTACACCTTC
CDR3: CASSFSPDHGLYGYTF
D: NA
J: TRBJ1-2
size: NA
V: TRBV27

DNA: TGCGCCAGCAGCCTGAGTATGGGTGAAAAACTGTTTTTT
CDR3: CASSLSMGEKLFF
D: NA
J: TRBJ1-4
size: NA
V: TRBV4-1